The 12 T cell receptor beta chains below all came from one sample that was sequenced in a study of blood T cell repertoires in COVID-19. This table comes from immunoSEQ multiplex PCR, and its TCRdb copy is limited to in-frame clones, with some not included. Among about 250,000 clones listed, nearly 90% were seen once. Sample: peripheral blood. All receptors derive from a man aged 18 to 30 with active or convalescent COVID-19.

V usage is TRBV7-2 and J usage is TRBJ1-5; 9 nucleotides line up with TRBD1. The CDR3 consists of 14 residues. V lost 5 bases, J lost 7 bases, and 6 bases stayed unmatched. Germline V CDR1 and CDR2: SGHTA, FQGNSA. Here the CDR3 DNA reads TGTGCCAGCAGCCCCGGGACAGGGTGGCAGCCCCAGCATTTT. Translating it yields CASSPGTGWQPQHF.

The chain carries TRBV18 and TRBJ2-5; D possibly corresponds to TRBD2 (5 bases). Germline loops: CDR1 KGHSH, CDR2 LQKENI. V was trimmed by 1 base and J by 1 base, leaving 13 bases between them. The CDR3 is 16 amino acids. In nucleotides, the CDR3 is TGTGCCAGCTCACCACTACCCGGAGGTGCCCAAGAGACCCAGTACTTC. This translates into CASSPLPGGAQETQYF.

The rearrangement uses TRBV7-8 and TRBJ1-1, with 8 bases aligning to TRBD1. Per the germline V gene, CDR1 is SGHVS and CDR2 is FQNEAQ. This CDR3 contains 15 residues. Trimming cost V 0 bases and J 1 base; bases outside gene matches: 1. The CDR3 sequence is CASSLAGTGNTEAFF. The DNA of the CDR3 is TGTGCCAGCAGCTTAGCTGGGACAGGGAACACTGAAGCTTTCTTT.

Only a few counts were recorded for this clone. This chain joins TRBV19 and TRBJ2-2; the D gene is possibly TRBD2 (6 bases). Trimming removed 3 bases at V and 2 bases at J, with 10 bases between. The CDR3 spans 15 residues. Germline loops: CDR1 LNHDA, CDR2 SQIVND (reference sequence). The CDR3 loop reads CASSMGGRNTGELFF. CDR3 bases: TGTGCCAGTAGTATGGGAGGCCGTAACACCGGGGAGCTGTTTTTT.

The chain combines TRBV19 with TRBJ2-7, with D perhaps TRBD2 (5 bases). V lost 2 bases to trimming and J lost 0 bases, with 11 bases between them. CDR3 size: 15 residues. The V gene's germline CDR1 is LNHDA and CDR2 SQIVND (reference sequence). The CDR3 DNA reads as TGTGCCAGTAGTATATCCGACACTAGCTCCTACGAGCAGTACTTC. Translated: CASSISDTSSYEQYF.

This CDR3 is CASSQDALQGALDTQYF. CDR3 DNA sequence: TGCGCCAGCAGCCAAGACGCATTACAGGGGGCCTTGGATACGCAGTATTTT. This chain links TRBV4-3 with TRBJ2-3; 9 bases line up with TRBD1. The trim removed 0 bases at V and 6 bases at J, leaving 10 bases unmatched. Germline loops: CDR1 LGHNA, CDR2 YSLEER. The CDR3 is made up of 17 amino acids.

The J gene is TRBJ2-3, the V gene TRBV4-1, with D possibly being TRBD2 (6 bases). CDR1 is MGHRA and CDR2 is YSYEKL in the germline V gene. The V end lost 4 bases, the J end lost 6 bases, and 8 bases lay between the germline ends. The CDR3 runs 12 residues. Here the CDR3 DNA reads TGCGCCAGCAGCCCTAGCGAGGATACGCAGTATTTT. As protein: CASSPSEDTQYF.

This rearrangement joins TRBV3-1 (or the pseudogene TRBV3-2) to TRBJ2-7; maybe TRBD1 (6 bases). CDR1 is LGHDT and CDR2 is YNNKEL in the germline V gene (reference sequence). The V gene lost 1 base and the J gene lost 2 bases, with 12 bases spanning the gap. This CDR3 has 15 amino acids. CDR3 amino acids: CASSQGTGSTYEQYF. In DNA, the CDR3 is TGTGCCAGCAGCCAAGGAACAGGGAGCACCTACGAGCAGTACTTC.

The chain recombines TRBV30 with TRBJ1-1; 9 positions match TRBD1. V lost 1 base to trimming and J lost 6 bases; unmatched junction nucleotides: 6. The germline V gene has CDR1 GTSNPN and CDR2 SVGIG (reference sequence). The CDR3 runs to 14 residues. The CDR3 is CAWSAGTGISEAFF. CDR3 DNA: TGTGCCTGGAGTGCCGGGACAGGGATATCTGAAGCTTTCTTT.

This sequence joins TRBV7-3 and TRBJ2-5; TRBD1 aligns across 7 bases. CDR3 size: 14 residues. Looked up from germline, CDR1 is SGHTA and CDR2 is FQGTGA. V lost 5 bases to trimming and J lost 2 bases; unmatched junction nucleotides: 5. CDR3 sequence reads: CASSPTGMQETQYF. The DNA of the CDR3 is TGTGCCAGCAGCCCGACAGGGATGCAAGAGACCCAGTACTTC.

The rearrangement uses TRBV18 and TRBJ2-5, with 7 bases lining up with TRBD2. CDR3 size: 13 residues. The germline V gene has CDR1 KGHSH and CDR2 LQKENI. V trimming: 3 bases; J trimming: 5 bases; junction bases outside the gene matches: 3. CDR3 sequence reads: CASSPGTMETQYF. The CDR3 DNA reads as TGTGCCAGCTCACCGGGGACTATGGAGACCCAGTACTTC.

The CDR3 DNA reads as TGTGCCAGCAGGACTAGCGGGGGGGCCACCGGGGAGCTGTTTTTT. Translation gives CASRTSGGATGELFF. The rearrangement uses TRBV6-4 and TRBJ2-2; TRBD2 agrees at 14 bases. The CDR3 contains 15 residues. Germline V CDR1 and CDR2: MRHNA, SNTAGT. V shed 6 bases and J 4 bases; nucleotides not matched to a gene: 1.